This T cell receptor (beta chain) was observed in a study of control samples from healthy donors and cancer patients. The data were produced by immunoSEQ multiplex PCR, yet TCRdb's version contains in-frame clones alone and is incomplete. The sample holds about 150,000 clones; roughly 94% are singletons and the top ten take about 1.5%. V was cut by 6 bases and J by 3 bases, with 17 bases left in between. CDR3 length: 16 residues. Germline assignment: CDR1 SNHLY and CDR2 FYNNEI. The chain is built from TRBV2 and TRBJ2-2; weak D call: TRBD1 (6 bases). Sample: blood. The TCR originated in a woman in her late teens or twenties in good health. Written as DNA, the CDR3 is TGTGCCAGCAGCGATCGGACAGTTCCGGACACCGGGGAGCTGTTTTTT. It is translated as CASSDRTVPDTGELFF.